This is a list of T cell receptor beta chains from one sample in a study of OX40 agonist ivuxolimab in advanced cancers. The table came from immunoSEQ multiplex PCR; TCRdb's copy has only in-frame clones and leaves some out. The sample gives approximately 20,000 clones, 80% to 90% of which show up once; approximately 15% is in the top ten. Sequences were derived from CD4+ or CD8+ T cells sorted from blood, sampled in a trial of the OX40 agonist ivuxolimab. Source of these receptors: an adult with an advanced solid tumor such as melanoma, head and neck, liver or kidney cancer. Each CDR3 is given with its conserved first and last residue. The order of the fields is J gene, D gene, V gene, clone size, CDR3 DNA, CDR3 protein. A D gene is named only where the DNA matches it firmly. Clone size is not always given. Where it is, it says once, few, many or a class for expanded clones.

>TRBJ2-5|-|TRBV29-1|-
TGCAGCGTTGACCGTGACTTAGGGCTCCTTACCCAGTACTTC
CSVDRDLGLLTQYF
>TRBJ2-1|TRBD1|TRBV5-1|-
TGCGCCAGCAGCTGGACAGGCGACAACTACAATGAGCAGTTCTTC
CASSWTGDNYNEQFF
>TRBJ2-6|-|TRBV25-1|-
TGTGCCAGCAGCAGGGCTGGGGCCAACGTCCTGACTTTC
CASSRAGANVLTF
>TRBJ2-7|-|TRBV11-3|-
TGTGCCAGCAGCTTAGGCGGTCAGGCCTCCTACGAGCAGTACTTC
CASSLGGQASYEQYF
>TRBJ2-7|TRBD2|TRBV10-2|-
TGCGCCAGCAAAGGGACTAGCGGCTCCTACGAGCAGTACTTC
CASKGTSGSYEQYF
>TRBJ2-3|-|TRBV11-2|-
TGTGCCAGCAGCATGGGCTACGATACGCAGTATTTT
CASSMGYDTQYF
>TRBJ1-5|-|TRBV27|-
TGTGCCAGCCGCCCGCAGGGTTTTCAGCCCCAGCATTTT
CASRPQGFQPQHF
>TRBJ2-1|TRBD2|TRBV9|-
TGTGCCAGCAGCGTAAGTGCTAGCGGGGGGGAGCAGTTCTTC
CASSVSASGGEQFF
>TRBJ1-4|TRBD1|TRBV5-4|-
TGTGCCAGCAGCTCCAAGGACAGGGTGGGTGAAAAACTGTTTTTT
CASSSKDRVGEKLFF
>TRBJ1-1|TRBD1|TRBV10-3|-
TGTGCCATCAGTGCCGCAGGGGGCGGCGGGATGAACACTGAAGCTTTCTTT
CAISAAGGGGMNTEAFF
>TRBJ2-5|-|TRBV14|-
TGTGCCAGCAGCCCCCGGCAAGCGGGGACCCAGTACTTC
CASSPRQAGTQYF
>TRBJ2-1|-|TRBV29-1|once
TGCAGCGTCCGACCAAACAGGCAAGCCTACAATGAGCAGTTCTTC
CSVRPNRQAYNEQFF
>TRBJ2-7|-|TRBV27|-
TGTGCCAGCAGGGTGGACGGCTCCTACGAGCAGTACTTC
CASRVDGSYEQYF
>TRBJ2-7|-|TRBV4-1|-
TGCGCCAGCAGCCAAGCCAGGGGCGAGCAGTACTTC
CASSQARGEQYF
>TRBJ1-3|-|TRBV15|-
TGTGCCACCAGCAGAGACGCAGGGACCACTGGAAACACCATATATTTT
CATSRDAGTTGNTIYF
>TRBJ2-3|TRBD1|TRBV29-1|-
TGCAGCGTTGAAGGACAGGGGATAGATACGCAGTATTTT
CSVEGQGIDTQYF
>TRBJ1-6|TRBD1|TRBV2|-
TGTGCCAGCAGTGGCGGGACAGGGGTTTCACCCCTCCACTTT
CASSGGTGVSPLHF
>TRBJ1-2|TRBD1|TRBV10-3|-
TGTGCCATCAGTGAGTCCTCGACAGGGCAAACTAACTATGGCTACACCTTC
CAISESSTGQTNYGYTF
>TRBJ2-5|TRBD2|TRBV6-5|-
TGTGCCAGCAGTGGACTAGCGGGAGTTCAAGAGACCCAGTACTTC
CASSGLAGVQETQYF
>TRBJ2-7|-|TRBV7-9|few
TGTGCCAGCAGCTCCGGGGGCGCCTACGAGCAGTACTTC
CASSSGGAYEQYF
>TRBJ1-5|-|TRBV2|-
TGTGCCAGTAAGGGGGACAGCAATCAGCCCCAGCATTTT
CASKGDSNQPQHF
>TRBJ2-5|-|TRBV6-5|-
TGTGCCAGCAGTTACGAGACAGCACGAGAGACCCAGTACTTC
CASSYETARETQYF
>TRBJ2-3|TRBD1|TRBV5-1|once
TGCGCCAGCTCGATTTCACCGACAGGGCTAAGCACAGATACGCAGTATTTT
CASSISPTGLSTDTQYF
>TRBJ2-3|-|TRBV2|-
TGTGCCAGCAGTGGGGACAGCACAGATACGCAGTATTTT
CASSGDSTDTQYF
>TRBJ2-3|-|TRBV5-1|-
TGCGCCAGCATAAGGGAGCGGAGGGGGTCCACAGATACGCAGTATTTT
CASIRERRGSTDTQYF
>TRBJ2-2|TRBD1|TRBV5-4|-
TGTGCCAGCAGCTTGGGGGACAGGGAGACCGGGGAGCTGTTTTTT
CASSLGDRETGELFF
>TRBJ2-5|-|TRBV7-6|-
TGTGCCAGCAGCTTAAGGGGGGACGAGATAGAGACCCAGTACTTC
CASSLRGDEIETQYF
>TRBJ2-7|-|TRBV9|few
TGTGCCAGCAGCGTAGAGGAGGGGGTTCCCTACGAGCAGTACTTC
CASSVEEGVPYEQYF
>TRBJ2-5|-|TRBV15|-
TGTGCCACCAGCAGAGATTTTAGCTCCGAGACCCAGTACTTC
CATSRDFSSETQYF
>TRBJ2-7|TRBD2|TRBV18|-
TGTGCCAGCTCACCATTTAGGCCTAGCGGGAGTGTTTTGGACGAGCAGTACTTC
CASSPFRPSGSVLDEQYF
>TRBJ2-7|TRBD2|TRBV19|once
TGTGCCAGTAGTATTGACGGGAGGACGGGTTACGAGCAGTACTTC
CASSIDGRTGYEQYF
>TRBJ1-2|TRBD1|TRBV7-3|-
TGTGCCAGCAGCTCGGGGACAGGGGGCACTGGCTACACCTTC
CASSSGTGGTGYTF
>TRBJ1-1|-|TRBV2|few
TGTGCCAGCAGTGAGTCAAGGGGAACTGAAGCTTTCTTT
CASSESRGTEAFF
>TRBJ2-1|-|TRBV19|-
TGTGCCAGTAGTCCCCCCCCCGGGACCCGAAGGTACAATGAGCAGTTCTTC
CASSPPPGTRRYNEQFF
>TRBJ2-1|-|TRBV4-3|-
TGCGCCAGCAGCCAAGCCCTGAGGTCGGAAGAGCAGTTCTTC
CASSQALRSEEQFF